These 23 T cell receptor beta chains were sequenced from one sample in a study of blood T cell repertoires in COVID-19. Sequenced by immunoSEQ multiplex PCR; TCRdb stores in-frame clones only, minus some. The table includes over 60,000 clones, 90% detected once. Sequenced: peripheral blood. The origin of the receptors is a man aged 50 to 59 with COVID-19, enrolled during active disease.

The chain joins TRBV5-1 to TRBJ2-7; 9 nucleotides line up with TRBD2. Looked up from germline, CDR1 is SGHRS and CDR2 is YFSETQ. With V trimmed by 2 bases and J by 4 bases, 7 bases remained unmatched. This CDR3 comprises 15 residues. The CDR3 bases are TGCGCCAGCAGCTTAGGCGGGAGGGGGGAGTACGAGCAGTACTTC. It yields the protein CASSLGGRGEYEQYF.

The gene calls are TRBV25-1 and TRBJ2-2; 8 bases line up with TRBD2. Germline V gene sequence: CDR1 MGHDK, CDR2 SYGVNS. The trim removed 6 bases at V and 2 bases at J, leaving 5 bases unmatched. CDR3 length: 15 residues. In nucleotides, the CDR3 is TGTGCCAGCAGACGCGGGGGGCTCAACACCGGGGAGCTGTTTTTT. As protein: CASRRGGLNTGELFF.

This chain links TRBV9 with TRBJ2-3, with D perhaps TRBD2 (6 bases). Trimming removed 4 bases from V and 3 bases from J, with 15 bases in between. The CDR3 consists of 15 residues. The germline V gene has CDR1 SGDLS and CDR2 YYNGEE. The CDR3 coding sequence is TGTGCCAGCAGCCCTCGGGACTTCTCGACAGATACGCAGTATTTT. Translating it yields CASSPRDFSTDTQYF.

The genes are TRBV5-1 and TRBJ2-3; 10 bases match TRBD2. The CDR3 contains 17 residues. V was pared by 3 bases and J by 0 bases, with 7 bases of the junction left unmatched. Per the germline V gene, CDR1 is SGHRS and CDR2 is YFSETQ. This chain's CDR3 is CASSWPVAGGSTDTQYF. The CDR3 nucleotides read TGCGCCAGCAGCTGGCCGGTAGCGGGAGGTAGCACAGATACGCAGTATTTT.

The CDR3, as DNA: TGCGCCAGCAGCCAAGGCAGCGGGAGTTTGGAGTTGGAGACCCAGTACTTC. Amino acids: CASSQGSGSLELETQYF. The J gene is TRBJ2-5, the V gene TRBV4-1, with TRBD2 identical over 8 bases. The CDR3 has 17 residues. With V trimmed by 1 base and J by 5 bases, 12 bases remained unmatched. CDR1 and CDR2 from the germline V gene are MGHRA and YSYEKL.

This chain connects TRBV12-5 to TRBJ2-1; unclear D gene. V was clipped by 0 bases and J by 7 bases, with 4 bases between them. CDR1 LGHNT and CDR2 FRNRAP come from the germline V gene. This CDR3 has 12 amino acids. As DNA, the CDR3 is TGTGCTAGTGGTTTGGTACAAAATGAGCAGTTCTTC. It translates to CASGLVQNEQFF.

This chain connects TRBV9 to TRBJ1-2; 10 nucleotides align to TRBD1. CDR1 is SGDLS, CDR2 YYNGEE, per germline. The V segment lost 4 bases and the J segment 7 bases; nucleotides outside the gene matches: 10. This CDR3 spans 15 amino acids. The CDR3 DNA follows: TGTGCCAGCAGCACCAGAGGGACAGGGGATGTTGGCTACACCTTC. This codes for CASSTRGTGDVGYTF.

The chain is built from TRBV10-3 and TRBJ2-1; 8 bases line up with TRBD2. Trimming took 10 bases from V and 4 from J; bases not matched to a gene: 9. The germline CDR1 and CDR2 sequences are ENHRY and SYGVKD. This CDR3 is built from 14 residues. The CDR3 DNA reads TGTGCCACCTCTGTGGAGCGGGAGTACAATGAGCAGTTCTTC. Translating it yields CATSVEREYNEQFF.

The chain couples TRBV7-2 to TRBJ1-1; no firm D call. This CDR3 comprises 12 residues. V was pared by 5 bases and J by 0 bases, with 4 bases between. Germline V CDR1 and CDR2: SGHTA, FQGNSA. CDR3 DNA sequence: TGTGCCAGCAGCCCGGTGAACACTGAAGCTTTCTTT. Its protein is CASSPVNTEAFF.

In the case of this clone: The junction departs from the called germline gene at one end, perhaps through a read error. V and J are TRBV12-5 and TRBJ2-5, with D perhaps matching TRBD2 (5 bases). CDR3 length equals 14 residues. CDR1 is LGHNT and CDR2 is FRNRAP in the germline V gene. The CDR3 DNA reads TGTGCTAGTGTTTTGGGCTCCTCGGGGGAGACCCAGTACTTC. Protein: CASVLGSSGETQYF.

The gene calls are TRBV2 and TRBJ1-5, with D possibly being TRBD1 (5 bases). V was pared by 3 bases and J by 3 bases, with 6 bases between. Germline V lookup: CDR1 SNHLY, CDR2 FYNNEI. The CDR3 has 13 amino acids. CDR3 in amino acids: CASSDRDNQPQHF. The DNA of the CDR3 is TGTGCCAGCAGTGACAGGGACAATCAGCCCCAGCATTTT.

This rearrangement joins TRBV9 to TRBJ2-3, with D possibly TRBD1 on 5 matching bases. Germline V lookup: CDR1 SGDLS, CDR2 YYNGEE. V gave up 0 bases and J gave up 3 bases, with 11 bases separating them. The CDR3 contains 15 residues. For the CDR3, the DNA is TGTGCCAGCAGCGTAGAGGGGTTGGGGACAGATACGCAGTATTTT. Protein product: CASSVEGLGTDTQYF. The variable domain in full, with the rest retrieved from reference TRBV9 and TRBJ2-3, is DSGVTQTPKHLITATGQRVTLRCSPRSGDLSVYWYQQSLDQGLQFLIQYYNGEERAKGNILERFSAQQFPDLHSELNLSSLELGDSALYFCASSVEGLGTDTQYFGPGTRLTVL.

V is TRBV9 and J is TRBJ2-7; 8 nucleotides align to TRBD1. Germline loops: CDR1 SGDLS, CDR2 YYNGEE. V trimming: 4 bases; J trimming: 9 bases; junction bases outside the gene matches: 15. The CDR3 has 15 amino acids. The CDR3 loop is CASSLRTGRLARQYF. The CDR3 coding sequence is TGTGCCAGCAGCCTACGGACAGGGCGTCTAGCGCGGCAGTACTTC.

This chain uses TRBV5-1 with TRBJ1-2; 7 bases agree with TRBD1. Germline V CDR1 and CDR2: SGHRS, YFSETQ. Germline trimming cut 4 bases from V and 2 bases from J; bases unmatched to any gene: 5. The length of the CDR3 is 14 residues. CDR3 coding DNA: TGCGCCAGCAGCATCACGGGACAGAACTATGGCTACACCTTC. Encoded protein: CASSITGQNYGYTF.

The chain recombines TRBV6-5 with TRBJ2-2; 7 bases align to TRBD1. The junction had 10 bases not matched to a gene; V was cut back by 8 bases and J by 4 bases. Germline V lookup: CDR1 MNHEY, CDR2 SVGAGI. CDR3 length: 15 amino acids. CDR3 nucleotide sequence: TGTGCCAGCGTCCCGGGACAGACTCTCACCGGGGAGCTGTTTTTT. This codes for CASVPGQTLTGELFF.

The V and J genes are TRBV5-6 and TRBJ1-6; D remains ambiguous. Germline V gene data show CDR1 as SGHDT and CDR2 as YYEEEE. This CDR3 contains 12 residues. Between the trimmed V and J ends, which lost 4 bases and 8 bases, there was a span of 7 bases. The CDR3 sequence is CASSNGYSPLHF. In nucleotides, the CDR3 is TGTGCCAGCAGCAACGGTTATTCACCCCTCCACTTT.

This chain links TRBV6-2 or TRBV6-3 with TRBJ1-1; a possible D gene is TRBD1 (5 bases). Germline V CDR1 and CDR2: MNHEY, SVGEGT. This CDR3 comprises 14 residues. Trimming stripped 1 base from V and 5 bases from J, with 11 bases between. In DNA form, the CDR3 reads TGTGCCAGCAGTTACTTTAAGGGGCGTACTGAAGCTTTCTTT. Its protein product is CASSYFKGRTEAFF.

V gene TRBV2 combines with J gene TRBJ2-3; 7 bases align to TRBD2. The CDR3 is 13 amino acids. After removal of 7 bases from V and 2 bases from J, the junction contained 3 bases not matched to a gene. Per germline, CDR1 SNHLY and CDR2 FYNNEI. CDR3 DNA: TGTGCCAGCACTAGCGGTTACACAGATACGCAGTATTTT. Translation gives CASTSGYTDTQYF.

V is TRBV9 and J is TRBJ1-5; D possibly corresponds to TRBD1 (5 bases). This CDR3 comprises 14 residues. Germline CDR1 and CDR2: SGDLS and YYNGEE. Trimming shortened V by 0 bases and J by 4 bases, and 8 bases separated the two germline ends. CDR3 in amino acids: CASSVGRGNQPQHF. The CDR3 bases are TGTGCCAGCAGCGTAGGGCGGGGGAATCAGCCCCAGCATTTT. Full variable domain (rest looked up from reference TRBV9 and TRBJ1-5): DSGVTQTPKHLITATGQRVTLRCSPRSGDLSVYWYQQSLDQGLQFLIQYYNGEERAKGNILERFSAQQFPDLHSELNLSSLELGDSALYFCASSVGRGNQPQHFGDGTRLSIL.

The CDR3 bases are TGTGCCAGCAGCGACAGGTTCCAGTCCTATGGCTACACCTTC. Translation: CASSDRFQSYGYTF. The chain couples TRBV6-5 to TRBJ1-2; D is possibly TRBD1 (6 bases). Trimming pared 6 bases from V and 4 bases from J, leaving 15 bases between. The CDR3 has 14 amino acids. Looked up from germline, CDR1 is MNHEY and CDR2 is SVGAGI.

This rearrangement joins TRBV15 to TRBJ1-2, with D possibly TRBD1 on 6 matching bases. The germline CDR1 and CDR2 sequences are LNHNV and YYDKDF (reference sequence). V was trimmed by 0 bases and J by 7 bases, leaving 18 bases between them. The CDR3 length is 16 residues. CDR3 amino acids: CATSRDPLRDNFGYTF. The CDR3 nucleotides are TGTGCCACCAGCAGAGATCCTTTAAGGGACAATTTTGGCTACACCTTC.

The chain links TRBV7-6 to TRBJ2-5; a possible D gene is TRBD2 (5 bases). Germline lookup yields CDR1 SGHVS and CDR2 FNYEAQ. This CDR3 contains 13 residues. V gave up 5 bases and J gave up 5 bases, with 12 bases separating them. The CDR3 here is CASSLGIRETQYF. The CDR3 coding sequence is TGTGCCAGCAGCCTCGGGATTCGGGAGACCCAGTACTTC.

The J gene is TRBJ2-3, the V gene TRBV5-8, with 9 bases lining up with TRBD2. Losses at the gene ends were 0 bases for V and 4 bases for J; bases not matched to a gene: 6. Germline V CDR1 and CDR2: SGHTS, YDEGEE. The CDR3 length is 16 residues. In nucleotides, the CDR3 is TGTGCCAGCAGCTTGGGGGCGGGAGGGCCCGCAGATACGCAGTATTTT. It translates to CASSLGAGGPADTQYF.